These 16 T cell receptor beta chains were all obtained from the same sample, sequenced in a study of T cell responses to AZD1222 COVID-19 vaccine. Method: immunoSEQ multiplex PCR; TCRdb's copy keeps in-frame clones and lacks some. The sample holds about 180,000 clones, about 91% seen once. The input for sequencing was peripheral blood, taken 28 days after the second AZD1222 dose. The receptors were sampled from an adult who received the AZD1222 COVID-19 vaccine.

This clone was seen once. This chain joins TRBV11-2 and TRBJ2-7; TRBD1 might be the D (6 bases). The length of the CDR3 is 13 residues. Germline V lookup: CDR1 SGHAT, CDR2 FQNNGV. Trimming shortened V by 5 bases and J by 0 bases, and 8 bases separated the two germline ends. The CDR3 loop is CASSRTDSYEQYF. DNA of the CDR3: TGTGCCAGCAGCCGGACAGACTCCTACGAGCAGTACTTC.

Only a few counts were recorded for this clone. The chain links TRBV19 to TRBJ2-6; D possibly corresponds to TRBD2 (5 bases). The V gene lost 9 bases and the J gene lost 4 bases, with 22 bases spanning the gap. Germline CDR1 is LNHDA and CDR2 is SQIVND (reference sequence). CDR3 length equals 17 residues. The CDR3 nucleotides are TGTGCCAGCAATATAGGGATGAGGGTTTCCGGGGCCAACGTCCTGACTTTC. It yields the protein CASNIGMRVSGANVLTF. Full variable domain (missing parts from reference TRBV19 and TRBJ2-6): DGGITQSPKYLFRKEGQNVTLSCEQNLNHDAMYWYRQDPGQGLRLIYYSQIVNDFQKGDIAEGYSVSREKKESFPLTVTSAQKNPTAFYLCASNIGMRVSGANVLTFGAGSRLTVL.

In this sample, this clone turned up once. V gene TRBV19 combines with J gene TRBJ1-4; weak D call: TRBD1 (5 bases). CDR1 LNHDA and CDR2 SQIVND come from the germline V gene (reference sequence). Trimming removed 3 bases at V and 3 bases at J, with 8 bases between. The CDR3 is 14 residues long. The CDR3: CASSMAGSNEKLFF. CDR3 coding DNA: TGTGCCAGTAGTATGGCAGGGTCTAATGAAAAACTGTTTTTT. Full variable domain (rest looked up from reference TRBV19 and TRBJ1-4): DGGITQSPKYLFRKEGQNVTLSCEQNLNHDAMYWYRQDPGQGLRLIYYSQIVNDFQKGDIAEGYSVSREKKESFPLTVTSAQKNPTAFYLCASSMAGSNEKLFFGSGTQLSVL.

This clone was picked up one time. The chain carries TRBV19 and TRBJ2-7; D might be TRBD1 (5 bases). The ends were cut back, 3 bases at V and 0 bases at J, with 12 bases in the middle. Germline V gene data show CDR1 as LNHDA and CDR2 as SQIVND (reference sequence). The CDR3 extends over 15 amino acids. CDR3 bases: TGTGCCAGTAGTATGGCCCAGGGAAGCTCCTACGAGCAGTACTTC. Protein product: CASSMAQGSSYEQYF.

The genes are TRBV18 and TRBJ1-3; D remains ambiguous. CDR1 and CDR2 from the germline V gene are KGHSH and LQKENI. With 3 bases removed from V and 2 bases from J, the gap between germline ends came to 5 bases. The CDR3 is made up of 13 amino acids. The CDR3 bases are TGTGCCAGCTCACCGGAGACTGGAAACACCATATATTTT. This gives the protein CASSPETGNTIYF.

This rearrangement joins TRBV6-1 to TRBJ1-2; 8 bases line up with TRBD1. The CDR3 consists of 13 residues. The V gene's germline CDR1 is MNHNS and CDR2 SASEGT. The V segment lost 3 bases and the J segment 8 bases; nucleotides outside the gene matches: 5. CDR3 DNA sequence: TGTGCCAGCAGTGACCCAGGGGGCATAGGCTACACCTTC. It specifies CASSDPGGIGYTF.

V usage is TRBV19 and J usage is TRBJ1-3, with D unclear. CDR1 is LNHDA, CDR2 SQIVND, per germline (reference sequence). The CDR3 contains 13 residues. Trimming stripped 5 bases from V and 3 bases from J, with 8 bases between. CDR3 bases: TGTGCCAGTAGTTCGGGCTTTGGAAACACCATATATTTT. Amino acid sequence: CASSSGFGNTIYF.

V gene TRBV27 combines with J gene TRBJ2-3, with 12 positions matching TRBD2. The germline V gene encodes CDR1 MNHEY and CDR2 SMNVEV (reference sequence). There are 21 residues in the CDR3. Trimming at V came to 2 bases and at J to 2 bases, leaving 17 bases not matched to a gene. The CDR3 DNA reads TGTGCCAGCAGTTTAATATCGACTAGCGGGGGCCAACCTATTTACACAGATACGCAGTATTTT. Translated, it gives CASSLISTSGGQPIYTDTQYF.

V gene TRBV6-5 combines with J gene TRBJ1-5, with D unclear. The germline gives CDR1 MNHEY, CDR2 SVGAGI. The CDR3 contains 13 residues. V shed 7 bases and J shed 2 bases, with 9 bases lying between them. The DNA for the CDR3 is TGTGCCAGCAAACTCCTGGGCAATCAGCCCCAGCATTTT. Its protein is CASKLLGNQPQHF.

Turning to this clone: The sample contains more than one DNA sequence encoding this CDR3. The chain combines TRBV5-1 with TRBJ2-7; D gene uncertain. V was cut by 1 base and J by 3 bases, with 8 bases left in between. The CDR3 is 13 amino acids. The germline V gene encodes CDR1 SGHRS and CDR2 YFSETQ. The CDR3 DNA follows: TGCGCCAGCAGCTTGTTGGGCGACTACGAGCAGTACTTC. Translated: CASSLLGDYEQYF.

The V gene is TRBV20-1, the J gene TRBJ1-1; 7 bases align to TRBD1. Germline CDR1 reads DFQATT; CDR2 reads SNEGSKA (reference sequence). The CDR3 runs to 11 residues. The V gene end was trimmed by 3 bases and the J gene end by 5 bases; junction bases not matched to a gene: 0. The CDR3 here is CSASRGTEAFF. CDR3 coding DNA: TGCAGTGCTAGCAGGGGGACTGAAGCTTTCTTT.

As to this clone: Compared with germline, one end of the junction differs, possibly owing to a read error. The chain is built from TRBV30 and TRBJ1-5, with D unresolved. The germline V gene encodes CDR1 GTSNPN and CDR2 SVGIG (reference sequence). This CDR3 region has 13 residues. The CDR3 sequence is CAWSGSQNPPQHF. CDR3 DNA: TGTGCCTGGAGTGGCAGCCAAAATCCGCCCCAGCATTTT.

The V gene is TRBV28, the J gene TRBJ2-7; D is unresolved. Germline CDR1 is MDHEN and CDR2 is SYDVKM. V gave up 7 bases and J gave up 2 bases, with 12 bases separating them. CDR3 length: 13 amino acids. In DNA, the CDR3 is TGTGCCAGCACGATCCAGTCCACCTACGAGCAGTACTTC. Protein sequence: CASTIQSTYEQYF.

This clone turned up a few times. The chain carries TRBV10-1 and TRBJ2-7, with 7 bases matching TRBD1. From germline, CDR1 is WNHNN and CDR2 SYGVQD (reference sequence). The CDR3 consists of 13 residues. Trimming at V came to 6 bases and at J to 0 bases, leaving 2 bases not matched to a gene. CDR3 nucleotide sequence: TGCGCCAGCAGAGGGGACAGCTCCTACGAGCAGTACTTC. Protein: CASRGDSSYEQYF.

The chain couples TRBV9 to TRBJ2-7; D perhaps matches TRBD2 (6 bases). The CDR3 has 14 amino acids. Trimming pared 0 bases from V and 3 bases from J, leaving 10 bases between. CDR1 SGDLS and CDR2 YYNGEE come from the germline V gene. CDR3 sequence reads: CASSVGGLNYEQYF. In DNA form, the CDR3 reads TGTGCCAGCAGCGTAGGAGGACTAAACTACGAGCAGTACTTC.

The V and J genes are TRBV7-9 and TRBJ1-1; D unclear. There are 14 residues in the CDR3. V lost 4 bases and J lost 3, with 12 bases in between. Germline values: CDR1 SEHNR, CDR2 FQNEAQ (reference sequence). The CDR3 sequence is CASSSKRGYTEAFF. In DNA form, the CDR3 reads TGTGCCAGCAGCTCGAAGAGAGGGTACACTGAAGCTTTCTTT.